A selection of T cell receptor beta chains follows, all from one sample in a study of T cells after yellow fever vaccination. Each CDR3 protein gets one entry after TCRdb re-called the 5' RACE reads with MiXCR. Among 150,000 to 200,000 distinct CDR3 sequences, 9.3% were seen once, and the ten largest hold approximately 35%. Sequenced here: CD8+ T cells sorted from PBMCs, sampled 45 days after the yellow fever booster vaccination. The receptors derive from a man between 18 and 29 years old who received the YFV17D yellow fever vaccine. CDR3s leave out the opening cysteine and the closing phenylalanine or tryptophan. The D gene is left open where the match is weak.

D	V	CDR3
TRBD2	TRBV9	ASSYSGTKKETQY
TRBD2	TRBV3-1	ASSQGLAGSSTDTQY
-	TRBV6-2/TRBV6-3	ASRYSTGGQY
-	TRBV10-3	AISSNQGLAKNIQY
TRBD2	TRBV27	ASSLPPGLAGVYNEQF
-	TRBV5-6	ASTSGGTEAF
-	TRBV9	ASSHSAGSYNSPLH
-	TRBV19	ASSPHARDSSTDTQY
TRBD2	TRBV6-2/TRBV6-3	ASINRDYDYNEQF
TRBD2	TRBV4-3	ASSQDPGGNTQY
-	TRBV6-5	ASSPNPDEQF
TRBD1	TRBV27	ASSLFATNTGGQPQH
TRBD1	TRBV9	ASSVGQGPYEQY
TRBD1	TRBV6-5	ASSPSTGSSYEQY
-	TRBV12-3/TRBV12-4	ASSQGASWYGYT
TRBD1	TRBV2	ASSPGQGEQPQH
TRBD1	TRBV5-8	ASSTVWTGNYGYT
-	TRBV5-1	ASSLAVGILSSGELF
-	TRBV4-3	ASSQGTASYNEQF